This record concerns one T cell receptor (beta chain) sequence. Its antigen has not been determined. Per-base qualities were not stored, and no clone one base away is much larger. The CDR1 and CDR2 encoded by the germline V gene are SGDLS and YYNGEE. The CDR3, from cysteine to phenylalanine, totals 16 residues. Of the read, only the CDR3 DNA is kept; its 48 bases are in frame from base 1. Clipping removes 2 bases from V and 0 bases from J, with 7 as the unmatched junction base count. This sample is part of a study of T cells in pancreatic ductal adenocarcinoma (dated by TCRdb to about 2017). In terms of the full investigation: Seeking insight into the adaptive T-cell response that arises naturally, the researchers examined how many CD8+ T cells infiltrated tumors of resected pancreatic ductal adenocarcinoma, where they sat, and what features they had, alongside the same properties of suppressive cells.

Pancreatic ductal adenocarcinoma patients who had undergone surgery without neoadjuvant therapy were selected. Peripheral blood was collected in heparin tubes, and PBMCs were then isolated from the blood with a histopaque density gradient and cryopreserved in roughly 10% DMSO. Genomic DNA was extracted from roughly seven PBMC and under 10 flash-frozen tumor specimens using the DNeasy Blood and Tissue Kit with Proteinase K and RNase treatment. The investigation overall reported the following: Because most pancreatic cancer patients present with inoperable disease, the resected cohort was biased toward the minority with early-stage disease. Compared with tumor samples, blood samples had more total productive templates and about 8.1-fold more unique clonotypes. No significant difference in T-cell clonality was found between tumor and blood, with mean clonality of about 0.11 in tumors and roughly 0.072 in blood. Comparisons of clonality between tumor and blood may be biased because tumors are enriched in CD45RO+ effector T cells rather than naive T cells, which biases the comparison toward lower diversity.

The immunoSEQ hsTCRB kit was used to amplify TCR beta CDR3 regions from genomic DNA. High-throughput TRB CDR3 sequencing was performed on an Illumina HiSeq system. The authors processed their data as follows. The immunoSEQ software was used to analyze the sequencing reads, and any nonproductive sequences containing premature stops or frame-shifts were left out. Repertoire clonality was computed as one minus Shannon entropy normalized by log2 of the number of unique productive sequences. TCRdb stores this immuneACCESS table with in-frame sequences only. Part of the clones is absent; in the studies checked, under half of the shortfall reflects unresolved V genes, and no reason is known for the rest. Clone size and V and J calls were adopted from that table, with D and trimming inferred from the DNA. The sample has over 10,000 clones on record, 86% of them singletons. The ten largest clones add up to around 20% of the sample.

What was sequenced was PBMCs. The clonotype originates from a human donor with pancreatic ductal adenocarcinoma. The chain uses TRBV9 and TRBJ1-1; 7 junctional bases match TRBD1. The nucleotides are TGTGCCAGCAGCGTCGGAGGGGGACAGATGAACACTGAAGCTTTCTTT. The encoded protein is CASSVGGGQMNTEAFF.